The 3 T cell receptor beta chains given below trace back to one sample, sequenced in a study of blood T cell repertoires in COVID-19. Some clones are missing from TCRdb's copy, which holds only in-frame ones; the method was immunoSEQ multiplex PCR. The table records about 59,000 clones, roughly 80% of them present only once. Sequencing input: peripheral blood. The receptor set was obtained from a woman aged 65 to 85 with acute or convalescent COVID-19.

This clone occurred once. The DNA for the CDR3 is TGTGCCAGCTCCCCGTCCAGCTCGGGGGGCAATCAGCCCCAGCATTTT. Residues: CASSPSSSGGNQPQHF. The V call is TRBV18, the J call TRBJ1-5, with D perhaps TRBD1 (5 bases). V was shortened by 6 bases and J by 2 bases, with 17 bases between the two germline ends. Germline V CDR1 and CDR2: KGHSH, LQKENI. CDR3 length: 16 residues.

The V gene is TRBV30, the J gene TRBJ1-1; 11 nucleotides line up with TRBD1. CDR1 is GTSNPN and CDR2 is SVGIG in the germline V gene (reference sequence). There are 14 residues in the CDR3. Trimming cost V 3 bases and J 7 bases; bases outside gene matches: 7. The CDR3: CAWSLTGTGGEAFF. CDR3 coding DNA: TGTGCCTGGAGCCTAACCGGGACAGGGGGTGAAGCTTTCTTT. Filled out from reference TRBV30 and TRBJ1-1, the complete variable domain reads SQTIHQWPATLVQPVGSPLSLECTVEGTSNPNLYWYRQAAGRGLQLLFYSVGIGQISSEVPQNLSASRPQDRQFILSSKKLLLSDSGFYLCAWSLTGTGGEAFFGQGTRLTVV.

The chain is built from TRBV5-6 and TRBJ2-5, with TRBD1 as a possible D gene (6 bases). Germline V gene sequence: CDR1 SGHDT, CDR2 YYEEEE. The CDR3 is made up of 14 amino acids. Trimming shortened V by 0 bases and J by 7 bases, and 13 bases separated the two germline ends. The CDR3 loop is CASSLAGVLGTQYF. The DNA for the CDR3 is TGTGCCAGCAGCTTGGCAGGGGTTCTGGGGACCCAGTACTTC.